The 21 T cell receptor beta chains below were found in one sample sequenced in a study of blood T cells in healthy people across ages. Primed by a sample-barcoded 5' primer and a J-beta primer mix, a second PCR proceeded for roughly 6 to 12 cycles. TCRdb re-called the 5' RACE reads with MiXCR, one entry per CDR3 protein. The sample contains 850,000 to 1,100,000 distinct CDR3 sequences, roughly two fifths of which appear only once. The sample taken for sequencing was blood. These TCRs come from a man aged 18 to 35 in good health.

This clonotype has only a few counts. This sequence joins TRBV12-3 or TRBV12-4 and TRBJ1-2; D may be TRBD1 (5 bases). With 4 bases removed from V and 2 bases from J, the gap between germline ends came to 14 bases. This CDR3 contains 15 residues. CDR3 residues: CASSSQGLWNYGYTF. The CDR3 nucleotides are TGTGCCAGCAGTTCCCAGGGATTGTGGAACTATGGCTACACCTTC.

This sequence joins TRBV20-1 and TRBJ2-2, with no clear D. Trimming took 0 bases from V and 5 from J, leaving 13 bases between them. Germline CDR1 and CDR2: DFQATT and SNEGSKA (reference sequence). The CDR3 spans 15 residues. CDR3 DNA: TGCAGTGCTAGAGATCTAAGACGCACTACCGGGGAGCTGTTTTTT. The encoded protein is CSARDLRRTTGELFF.

The chain combines TRBV12-3 or TRBV12-4 with TRBJ2-1, with 11 bases aligning to TRBD2. The CDR3 length is 17 residues. V gave up 6 bases and J gave up 1 base; unmatched junction bases: 8. CDR3 sequence reads: CASSRPSGGRSYNEQFF. CDR3 sequence (DNA): TGTGCCAGCAGCCGACCTAGCGGGGGGCGATCCTACAATGAGCAGTTCTTC.

The chain employs TRBV11-3 and TRBJ2-1; D possibly corresponds to TRBD2 (6 bases). V dropped 5 bases and J dropped 5 bases, with 7 bases sitting between them. The germline V gene encodes CDR1 SGHNT and CDR2 YENEEA. The CDR3 extends over 12 amino acids. CDR3 in amino acids: CASSRTNNEQFF. CDR3 bases: TGTGCCAGCAGCCGGACTAACAATGAGCAGTTCTTC.

J is TRBJ1-1 and V is TRBV7-9; unclear D gene. This CDR3 has 13 amino acids. Germline V CDR1 and CDR2: SEHNR, FQNEAQ (reference sequence). Between the trimmed V and J ends, which lost 2 bases and 4 bases, there was a span of 8 bases. The chain's CDR3 is CASSLSASTEAFF. CDR3 in DNA: TGTGCCAGCAGCTTAAGCGCGTCCACTGAAGCTTTCTTT.

This clonotype was counted ten times or more. The rearrangement joins TRBV29-1 to TRBJ2-1, with D unresolved. The V gene's germline CDR1 is SQVTM and CDR2 ANQGSEA. The CDR3 is 11 amino acids. Trimming removed 5 bases at V and 9 bases at J, with 11 bases between. Here the CDR3 DNA reads TGCAGCGTTTCGGGTTCGGGTGAGCAGTTCTTC. Residues: CSVSGSGEQFF.

Only a few counts were recorded for this clonotype. The V gene is TRBV7-3, the J gene TRBJ2-4, with a weak D call TRBD1 (6 bases). The J call is uncertain, as TRBJ2-5 better fits the DNA end. Germline assignment: CDR1 SGHTA and CDR2 FQGTGA. The CDR3 is 15 amino acids. CDR3 sequence: CASSLDRSSWETQYF. CDR3 DNA sequence: TGTGCCAGCAGCTTAGACAGGTCGTCGTGGGAGACCCAGTACTTC.

The chain couples TRBV6-5 to TRBJ2-2; D not resolved. Trimming took off 2 bases at V and 3 bases at J, with 10 bases between the two ends. The CDR3 sequence is 15 residues long. CDR1 is MNHEY, CDR2 SVGAGI, per germline. The CDR3 loop reads CASSYVGGYTGELFF. CDR3 sequence (DNA): TGTGCCAGCAGTTACGTCGGCGGTTACACCGGGGAGCTGTTTTTT.

The chain joins TRBV29-1 to TRBJ2-1; D is unclear. Per germline, CDR1 SQVTM and CDR2 ANQGSEA. Trimming pared 6 bases from V and 0 bases from J, leaving 12 bases between. This CDR3 is built from 14 residues. The CDR3 loop reads CSVQDLFSYNEQFF. DNA of the CDR3: TGCAGCGTCCAGGACCTCTTCTCCTACAATGAGCAGTTCTTC.

The chain is built from TRBV12-3 or TRBV12-4 and TRBJ2-4; D may be TRBD2 (5 bases). This CDR3 has 13 residues. V was clipped by 0 bases and J by 13 bases, with 13 bases between them. DNA for the CDR3: TGTGCCAGCAGTTTAGCGTCGGATGGGGAGCAGTACTTC. This encodes CASSLASDGEQYF.

The genes are TRBV7-2 and TRBJ2-7; D gene ambiguous. V lost 1 base, J lost 3 bases, and 16 bases lay in between. Germline CDR1 and CDR2: SGHTA and FQGNSA. The length of the CDR3 is 16 residues. The CDR3, as DNA: TGTGCCAGCAGCTTAGGCCCCCAATACCGAGACTACGAGCAGTACTTC. This gives the protein CASSLGPQYRDYEQYF.

The chain links TRBV12-3 or TRBV12-4 to TRBJ1-1, with D uncertain. V shed 1 base and J shed 1 base, with 7 bases lying between them. The CDR3 length is 14 residues. Written as DNA, the CDR3 is TGTGCCAGCAGTTTAGAGGCAACGAACACTGAAGCTTTCTTT. Translating it yields CASSLEATNTEAFF.

This chain joins TRBV7-9 and TRBJ2-5; perhaps TRBD1 as D (6 bases). V was pared by 0 bases and J by 11 bases, with 25 bases between. The germline V gene encodes CDR1 SEHNR and CDR2 FQNEAQ (reference sequence). This CDR3 has 17 amino acids. The CDR3 loop is CASSLAQAGTRNNEQYF. The CDR3, as DNA: TGTGCCAGCAGCTTAGCGCAAGCCGGGACACGAAACAATGAGCAGTACTTC.

The chain has TRBV5-1 and TRBJ1-1, with D possibly TRBD1 on 5 matching bases. The germline V gene has CDR1 SGHRS and CDR2 YFSETQ. This CDR3 contains 16 residues. The V end was cut by 4 bases, the J end by 1 base, with 17 bases between. CDR3 sequence (DNA): TGCGCCAGCAGCCCTTGGAGGTGGGGGAGGAACACTGAAGCTTTCTTT. Protein product: CASSPWRWGRNTEAFF.

This clonotype was counted a single time. V usage is TRBV6-1 and J usage is TRBJ1-5, with D possibly matching TRBD1 (5 bases). In germline, CDR1 is MNHNS, CDR2 SASEGT. V dropped 2 bases and J dropped 4 bases, with 15 bases sitting between them. The CDR3 is 16 amino acids. CDR3 nucleotide sequence: TGTGCCAGCAGTGAACTTTGGGACGGGGGTAATCAGCCCCAGCATTTT. Translated: CASSELWDGGNQPQHF.

In this sample, this clonotype turned up a few times. This chain uses TRBV18 with TRBJ2-3; TRBD2 aligns across 11 bases. The germline CDR1 and CDR2 sequences are KGHSH and LQKENI. With V trimmed by 1 base and J by 4 bases, 7 bases remained unmatched. CDR3 length: 17 residues. The chain's CDR3 is CASSPRASGGSADTQYF. The CDR3 coding sequence is TGTGCCAGCTCACCACGTGCTAGCGGGGGGTCGGCAGATACGCAGTATTTT.

Here the CDR3 reads CASSLVGVGAGNTIYF. The CDR3 coding sequence is TGTGCCAGCAGCTTAGTAGGGGTCGGAGCTGGAAACACCATATATTTT. This chain connects TRBV7-8 to TRBJ1-3, with a tentative D call TRBD1 (5 bases). The length of the CDR3 is 16 residues. Germline V lookup: CDR1 SGHVS, CDR2 FQNEAQ. V was pared by 1 base and J by 2 bases, with 12 bases between.

The chain joins TRBV6-1 to TRBJ1-6; D gene ambiguous. The CDR3 consists of 14 residues. The V end was cut by 6 bases, the J end by 9 bases, with 15 bases between. Germline lookup yields CDR1 MNHNS and CDR2 SASEGT. The CDR3 DNA follows: TGTGCCAGCAGAGTGGTGGGTGAGAGTTCACCCCTCCACTTT. As protein: CASRVVGESSPLHF.

The chain couples TRBV4-3 to TRBJ1-1; the D gene is possibly TRBD1 (6 bases). The V gene's germline CDR1 is LGHNA and CDR2 YSLEER. CDR3 length: 17 residues. Trimming stripped 2 bases from V and 5 bases from J, with 21 bases between. As DNA, the CDR3 is TGCGCCAGCAGCCAACCGAGTGATGGGGACATTTGTACTGAAGCTTTCTTT. This translates into CASSQPSDGDICTEAFF.

The DNA for the CDR3 is TGCAGTGCTAGTTCATTGGGACAATATAATTCACCCCTCCACTTT. Translated, it gives CSASSLGQYNSPLHF. The V gene is TRBV20-1, the J gene TRBJ1-6; D is possibly TRBD1 (6 bases). Trimming removed 3 bases at V and 4 bases at J, with 13 bases between. CDR3 length equals 15 residues. The V gene's germline CDR1 is DFQATT and CDR2 SNEGSKA (reference sequence).

This clonotype was counted once. CDR3 residues: CASSPQDQPQHF. The CDR3 nucleotides are TGTGCCAGCAGCCCCCAGGATCAGCCCCAGCATTTT. V is TRBV6-1 and J is TRBJ1-5; D not resolved. Trimming stripped 6 bases from V and 5 bases from J, with 8 bases between. Germline V gene lookup returns CDR1 MNHNS and CDR2 SASEGT. The length of the CDR3 is 12 residues.